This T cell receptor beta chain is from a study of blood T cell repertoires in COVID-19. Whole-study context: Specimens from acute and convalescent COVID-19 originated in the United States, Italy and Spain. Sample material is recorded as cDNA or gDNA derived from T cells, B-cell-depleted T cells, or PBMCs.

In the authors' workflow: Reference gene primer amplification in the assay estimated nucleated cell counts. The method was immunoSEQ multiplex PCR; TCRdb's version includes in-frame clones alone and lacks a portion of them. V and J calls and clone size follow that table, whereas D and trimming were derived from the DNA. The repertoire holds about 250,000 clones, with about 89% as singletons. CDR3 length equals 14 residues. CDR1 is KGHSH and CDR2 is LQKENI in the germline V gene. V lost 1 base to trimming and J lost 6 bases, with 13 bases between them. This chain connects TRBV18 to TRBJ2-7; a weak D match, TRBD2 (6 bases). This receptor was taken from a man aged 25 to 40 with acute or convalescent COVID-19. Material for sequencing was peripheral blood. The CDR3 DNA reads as TGTGCCAGCTCACCACGGGGGGATCTGGTCGAGCAGTACTTC. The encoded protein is CASSPRGDLVEQYF.